One TCR beta chain is described in this entry. Assay used: immunoSEQ multiplex PCR; TCRdb lists only in-frame clones, some missing. In the table there are 75,000 to 100,000 clones, roughly 89% of which are singletons. The sample is drawn from a study of T cell changes during pregnancy in multiple sclerosis. V lost 6 bases and J lost 0; bases outside the gene matches: 5. CDR1 and CDR2 from the germline V gene are LNHNV and YYDKDF (reference sequence). The CDR3 contains 16 residues. The sample in question was peripheral blood, obtained after pregnancy. This TCR was recovered from a female donor in good health, enrolled as a control in a pregnancy study. This chain connects TRBV15 to TRBJ1-4, with 9 positions matching TRBD1. The CDR3 is CATRIQGAATNEKLFF. CDR3 DNA: TGTGCCACCAGGATACAGGGGGCAGCAACTAATGAAAAACTGTTTTTT.